These 12 T cell receptor beta chains share one sample of origin, sequenced in a study of molecular identifiers for immune sequencing clone quantification. TCRdb redid the calling of the PCR reads with MiXCR, one entry per CDR3 protein. The repertoire consists of just under 650,000 distinct CDR3 sequences, with just under 20% occurring once and the leading ten covering roughly 0.85%. Input material: naive CD8+ T cells from blood, with Jurkat cell RNA spiked in. The subset here: FACS-sorted CD8+CD4-CCR7+CD45RA+ naive T cells. The receptors come from a human donor in good health. Some libraries in this study had Jurkat cell RNA spiked in.

V and J are TRBV28 and TRBJ2-7, with D perhaps matching TRBD1 (5 bases). CDR1 MDHEN and CDR2 SYDVKM come from the germline V gene. V was cut by 7 bases and J by 2 bases, with 12 bases left in between. The CDR3 has 13 residues. The CDR3 nucleotides are TGTGCCAGCAAAAACAGGAATACCTACGAGCAGTACTTC. Its translation is CASKNRNTYEQYF. Complete variable domain (other parts from reference TRBV28 and TRBJ2-7): DVKVTQSSRYLVKRTGEKVFLECVQDMDHENMFWYRQDPGLGLRLIYFSYDVKMKEKGDIPEGYSVSREKKERFSLILESASTNQTSMYLCASKNRNTYEQYFGPGTRLTVT.

Notes on this clonotype: A read error is likely, as this CDR3 ends without the conserved phenylalanine or tryptophan. This chain links TRBV12-3 or TRBV12-4 with TRBJ2-7; the match to TRBD2 covers 9 bases. J was trimmed by 3 bases and V by 5 bases; bases with no gene match: 5. The CDR3 contains 14 residues. The chain's CDR3 is CASSPVAGVYEQYS. DNA of the CDR3: TGTGCCAGCAGTCCTGTAGCGGGGGTCTACGAGCAGTACTCC.

Turning to this clonotype: This sequence may be a read error, since a much larger clone differs from it by one base. The CDR3 here is CATRSLKGTQYF. Here the CDR3 DNA reads TGTGCCACCCGGTCACTCAAAGGGACCCAGTACTTC. The chain links TRBV7-9 to TRBJ2-5; D is unclear. Trimming took 10 bases from V and 7 from J, leaving 16 bases between them. CDR1 and CDR2 (germline): SEHNR, FQNEAQ (reference sequence). CDR3 length equals 12 residues.

This clonotype was counted once. The chain employs TRBV19 and TRBJ2-7, with unresolved D. The length of the CDR3 is 16 residues. The V and J ends lost 9 bases and 2 bases respectively, with 23 bases between them. Germline-derived CDR1 and CDR2 are LNHDA and SQIVND (reference sequence). The CDR3 sequence is CASLDGRRWPPYEQYF. CDR3 coding DNA: TGTGCCAGCTTGGACGGGCGAAGATGGCCCCCCTACGAGCAGTACTTC.

This chain links TRBV4-2 with TRBJ2-1, with 8 bases that match TRBD2. V shed 4 bases, J shed 3 bases, and the junction held 5 bases outside the gene matches. CDR1 and CDR2 from the germline V gene are LGHNA and YNFKEQ. This CDR3 spans 15 amino acids. Written as DNA, the CDR3 is TGTGCCAGCAGCCTATCGAGCGGGAGCTACAATGAGCAGTTCTTC. Its translation: CASSLSSGSYNEQFF.

This clonotype came up many times. J is TRBJ2-1 and V is TRBV19; 11 nucleotides agree with TRBD2. J lost 8 bases, V lost 5 bases, and 14 bases had no gene match. Germline V gene sequence: CDR1 LNHDA, CDR2 SQIVND (reference sequence). The CDR3 is 17 amino acids. This CDR3 reads CASSALELAGGGDEQFF. The CDR3 DNA is TGTGCCAGTAGTGCCCTCGAGCTAGCGGGGGGAGGTGATGAGCAGTTCTTC.

In this sample, this clonotype turned up many times. The genes are TRBV12-5 and TRBJ1-2; TRBD1 matches 8 bases. Germline assignment: CDR1 LGHNT and CDR2 FRNRAP. The J segment lost 3 bases and the V segment lost 6 bases, leaving 9 bases of the junction unmatched. The CDR3 totals 15 residues. This CDR3 is CASGLTRGLDYGYTF. CDR3 DNA sequence: TGTGCTAGTGGCTTAACCAGGGGGCTGGACTATGGCTACACCTTC.

This clonotype was seen only a few times. The chain joins TRBV6-2 or TRBV6-3 to TRBJ2-2; D ambiguous. The length of the CDR3 is 14 residues. V lost 5 bases and J 1 base, leaving 8 bases between the germline ends. The germline V gene encodes CDR1 MNHEY and CDR2 SVGEGT. CDR3 loop: CASSARVNTGELFF. In DNA, the CDR3 is TGTGCCAGCAGTGCAAGGGTGAACACCGGGGAGCTGTTTTTT.

In the case of this clonotype: This may come from a read error, since a much larger clone is one base off. The rearrangement uses TRBV19 and TRBJ2-3, with D perhaps TRBD2 (7 bases). The CDR3 runs 16 residues. Trimming pared 5 bases from V and 5 bases from J, leaving 20 bases between. In germline, CDR1 is LNHDA, CDR2 SQIVND (reference sequence). CDR3 coding DNA: TGTGCCAGTAGTGGCTTGGGGGGGGCCCCAGAAGATACGCAGTATTTT. The encoded protein is CASSGLGGAPEDTQYF. Full variable domain (rest looked up from reference TRBV19 and TRBJ2-3): DGGITQSPKYLFRKEGQNVTLSCEQNLNHDAMYWYRQDPGQGLRLIYYSQIVNDFQKGDIAEGYSVSREKKESFPLTVTSAQKNPTAFYLCASSGLGGAPEDTQYFGPGTRLTVL.

This clonotype has a count of ten or more. The J gene is TRBJ1-5, the V gene TRBV10-3; TRBD1 aligns across 8 bases. The trim removed 5 bases at V and 4 bases at J, leaving 4 bases unmatched. This CDR3 spans 14 amino acids. Germline V gives CDR1 ENHRY, CDR2 SYGVKD. In nucleotides, the CDR3 is TGTGCCATCAGTACAGGGGGGACAAATCAGCCCCAGCATTTT. Its protein product is CAISTGGTNQPQHF.

This clonotype was detected ten times or more. The V gene is TRBV13, the J gene TRBJ1-1; no clear D gene. The CDR3 spans 13 residues. Germline assignment: CDR1 PRHDT and CDR2 FYEKMQ (reference sequence). With 5 bases removed from V and 0 bases from J, the gap between germline ends came to 7 bases. As DNA, the CDR3 is TGTGCCAGCAGCCCCGAAGTGAACACTGAAGCTTTCTTT. Protein: CASSPEVNTEAFF.

A remark on this clonotype: A much more abundant neighbour one base away suggests this may be a read error. The chain couples TRBV2 to TRBJ1-4; 8 bases match TRBD1. After removal of 4 bases from V and 8 bases from J, the junction contained 9 bases not matched to a gene. The germline V gene encodes CDR1 SNHLY and CDR2 FYNNEI. This CDR3 spans 15 amino acids. This chain's CDR3 is CASSAGQGAREKLFF. CDR3 sequence (DNA): TGTGCCAGCAGTGCTGGTCAGGGGGCGCGAGAAAAACTGTTTTTT. The entire variable domain, with the rest obtained from reference TRBV2 and TRBJ1-4, is as follows: EPEVTQTPSHQVTQMGQEVILRCVPISNHLYFYWYRQILGQKVEFLVSFYNNEISEKSEIFDDQFSVERPDGSNFTLKIRSTKLEDSAMYFCASSAGQGAREKLFFGSGTQLSVL.